The source of this T cell receptor beta chain is a study of memory CD4+ T cells and cytomegalovirus serostatus. Single viable CD3+CD4+CD8-CD45RO+ cells were sorted as the memory CD4+ T cells. Positive selection with CD4 microbeads enriched total CD4+ T cells. The protocol was immunoSEQ multiplex PCR, while the TCRdb copy is restricted to in-frame clones and leaves out a portion. The data hold 80,000 to 100,000 clones, with about four fifths observed a single time. CDR3 size: 16 residues. CDR1 and CDR2 from the germline V gene are SGHRS and YFSETQ. Trimming removed 0 bases from V and 4 bases from J, with 17 bases in between.

This clonotype was sampled from an adult in good health and CMV-seropositive. Sequencing was carried out using memory CD4+ T cells from blood. The J gene is TRBJ2-7, the V gene TRBV5-1; D not resolved. The CDR3: CASSLESSGYSYEQYF. The CDR3 DNA sequence: TGCGCCAGCAGCTTGGAATCGTCCGGGTATTCTTACGAGCAGTACTTC.